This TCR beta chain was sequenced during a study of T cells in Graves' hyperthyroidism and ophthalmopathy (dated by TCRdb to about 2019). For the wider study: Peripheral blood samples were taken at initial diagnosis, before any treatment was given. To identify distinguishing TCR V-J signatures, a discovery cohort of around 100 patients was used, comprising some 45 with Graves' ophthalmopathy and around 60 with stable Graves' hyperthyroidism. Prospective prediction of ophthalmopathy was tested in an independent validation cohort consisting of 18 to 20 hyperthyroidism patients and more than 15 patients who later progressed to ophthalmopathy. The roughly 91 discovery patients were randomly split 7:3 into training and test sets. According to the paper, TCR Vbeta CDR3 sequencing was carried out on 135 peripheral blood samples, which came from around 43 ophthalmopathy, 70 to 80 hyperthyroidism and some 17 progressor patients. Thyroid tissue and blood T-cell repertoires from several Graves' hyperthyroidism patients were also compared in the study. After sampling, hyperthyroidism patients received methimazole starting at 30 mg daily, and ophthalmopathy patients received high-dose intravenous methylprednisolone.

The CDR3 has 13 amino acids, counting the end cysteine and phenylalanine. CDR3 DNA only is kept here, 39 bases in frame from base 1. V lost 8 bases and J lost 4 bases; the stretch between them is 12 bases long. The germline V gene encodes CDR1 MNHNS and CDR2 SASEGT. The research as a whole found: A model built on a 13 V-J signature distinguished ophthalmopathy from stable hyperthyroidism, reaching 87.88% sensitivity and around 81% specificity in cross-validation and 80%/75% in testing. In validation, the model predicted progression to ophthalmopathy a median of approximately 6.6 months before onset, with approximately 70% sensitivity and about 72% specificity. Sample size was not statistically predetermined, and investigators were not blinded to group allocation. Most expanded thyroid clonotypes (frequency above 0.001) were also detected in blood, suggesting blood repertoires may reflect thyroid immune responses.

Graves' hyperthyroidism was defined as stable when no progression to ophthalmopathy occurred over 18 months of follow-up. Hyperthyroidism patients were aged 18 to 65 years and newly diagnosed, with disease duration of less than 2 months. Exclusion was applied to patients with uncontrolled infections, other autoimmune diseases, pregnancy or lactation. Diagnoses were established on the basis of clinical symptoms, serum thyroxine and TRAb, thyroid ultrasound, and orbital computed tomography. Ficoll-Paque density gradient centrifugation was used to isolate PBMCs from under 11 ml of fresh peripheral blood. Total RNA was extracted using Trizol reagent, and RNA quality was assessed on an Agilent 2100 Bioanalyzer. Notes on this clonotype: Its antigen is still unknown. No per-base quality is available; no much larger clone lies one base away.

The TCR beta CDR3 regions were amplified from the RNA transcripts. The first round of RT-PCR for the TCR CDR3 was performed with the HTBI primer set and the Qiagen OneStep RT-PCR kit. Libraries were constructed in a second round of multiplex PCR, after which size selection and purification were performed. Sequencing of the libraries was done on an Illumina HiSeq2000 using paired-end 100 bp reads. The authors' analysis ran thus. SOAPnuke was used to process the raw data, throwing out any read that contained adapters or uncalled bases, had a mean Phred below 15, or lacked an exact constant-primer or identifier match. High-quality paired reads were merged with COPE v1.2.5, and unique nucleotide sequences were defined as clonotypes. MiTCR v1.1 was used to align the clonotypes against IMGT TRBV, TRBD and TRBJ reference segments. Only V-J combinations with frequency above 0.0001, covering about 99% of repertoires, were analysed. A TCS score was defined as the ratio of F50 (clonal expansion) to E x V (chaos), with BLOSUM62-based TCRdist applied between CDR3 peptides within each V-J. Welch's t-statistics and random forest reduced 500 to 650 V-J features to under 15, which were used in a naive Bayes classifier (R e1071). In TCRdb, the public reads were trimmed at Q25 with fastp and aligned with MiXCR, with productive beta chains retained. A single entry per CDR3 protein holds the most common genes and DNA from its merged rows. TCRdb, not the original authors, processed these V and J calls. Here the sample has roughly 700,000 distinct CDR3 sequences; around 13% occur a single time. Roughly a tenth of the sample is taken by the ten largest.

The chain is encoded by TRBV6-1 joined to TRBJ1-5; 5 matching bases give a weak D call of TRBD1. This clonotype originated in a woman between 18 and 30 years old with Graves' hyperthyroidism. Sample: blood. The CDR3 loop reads CASQRRQNQPQHF. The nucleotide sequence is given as TGTGCCAGCCAACGGAGACAGAATCAGCCCCAGCATTTT.